The 8 T cell receptor beta chains given below trace back to one sample, sequenced in a study of metastatic and nonmetastatic thyroid tumors. Thyroid surgery was performed in patients who had received no treatment beforehand. From the PCR reads, TCRdb re-called clones with MiXCR. Here the sample spans around 26,000 clones, 20% being singletons. Sequencing was done on a sample of adjacent normal tissue. The receptors derive from a female donor with papillary thyroid cancer or a benign thyroid nodule (not recorded which). Some clones in this sample may be carry-over from other donors' samples.

This clone is categorized as large. The chain links TRBV19 to TRBJ1-1, with D perhaps matching TRBD1 (6 bases). CDR1 is LNHDA, CDR2 SQIVND, per germline (reference sequence). The germline V and J ends were trimmed by 3 bases and 4 bases, with 12 bases remaining between them. The CDR3 runs to 14 residues. The CDR3 is CASSITWGRTEAFF. CDR3 coding DNA: TGTGCCAGTAGTATTACATGGGGGCGCACTGAAGCTTTCTTT.

This clone was seen repeatedly, ten times or more. A much bigger clone sits one base away, suggesting this may be a read error. Different DNA sequences within this sample yield the same CDR3. The genes are TRBV6-1 and TRBJ1-5, with no clear D. This CDR3 contains 15 residues. CDR1 is MNHNS, CDR2 SASEGT, per germline. CDR3 sequence: CASSARWGANQPQHF. In nucleotides, the CDR3 is TGTGCCAGCAGTGCACGGTGGGGAGCCAACCAGCCCCAGCATTTC.

This clone has a count of ten or more. Other nucleotide sequences in the sample specify the same CDR3. The rearrangement uses TRBV4-3 and TRBJ2-1, with TRBD2 as a possible D gene (6 bases). Looked up from germline, CDR1 is LGHNA and CDR2 is YSLEER. V was trimmed by 5 bases and J by 6 bases, leaving 11 bases between them. The CDR3 length is 13 residues. The CDR3 DNA follows: TGCGCCAGCAGCGTACGGGGGATCAATGAGCAGTTCTTC. Encoded protein: CASSVRGINEQFF.

The sample holds many counts of this clone. This chain connects TRBV30 to TRBJ2-7; possibly TRBD2 for D (7 bases). Germline V gene lookup returns CDR1 GTSNPN and CDR2 SVGIG (reference sequence). Between the trimmed V and J ends, which lost 0 bases and 5 bases, there was a span of 14 bases. CDR3 length: 14 residues. The CDR3 nucleotides are TGTGCCTGGAGTGTAGGGGGGGGCAGTAACGAGCAGTACTTC. This sequence encodes CAWSVGGGSNEQYF.

This clone was counted ten times or more. CDR3 loop: CASSQDFRDEQYF. DNA of the CDR3: TGTGCCAGCAGCCAAGATTTCAGGGACGAGCAGTACTTC. This chain joins TRBV3-1 and TRBJ2-7, with a tentative D call TRBD1 (5 bases). Trimming stripped 0 bases from V and 5 bases from J, with 8 bases between. Germline-derived CDR1 and CDR2 are LGHDT and YNNKEL (reference sequence). This CDR3 is 13 amino acids long.

Remarks on this clone: An end of the junction differs from the germline gene, which may be a read error. This chain connects TRBV10-3 to TRBJ2-2; D is unresolved. The germline gives CDR1 ENHRY, CDR2 SYGVKD. The CDR3 runs 15 residues. The DNA for the CDR3 is TGTGCCATCAGTGAGGGCAGGTGGCACACCTGGGAGCTGTTTTTT. Amino acids: CAISEGRWHTWELFF.

The V call is TRBV2, the J call TRBJ2-5; maybe TRBD1 (5 bases). The CDR3 has 16 amino acids. V dropped 1 base and J dropped 5 bases, with 17 bases sitting between them. Germline-derived CDR1 and CDR2 are SNHLY and FYNNEI. The DNA of the CDR3 is TGTGCCAGCAGTGAAGGTAGGGGCCTCGGCGTGGAGACCCAGTACTTC. Its translation: CASSEGRGLGVETQYF.

This chain uses TRBV28 with TRBJ2-1; no definite D call. The CDR3 runs 15 residues. The V gene's germline CDR1 is MDHEN and CDR2 SYDVKM. Trimming removed 7 bases at V and 3 bases at J, with 16 bases between. DNA for the CDR3: TGTGCCAGCACTCCCGATGGACGCCTCTACAATGAGCAGTTCTTC. Translation gives CASTPDGRLYNEQFF.